This T cell receptor beta chain was sequenced during a study of long-term antiretroviral therapy in people with HIV. This clone was seen a single time. This was the immunoSEQ v3.0 assay at survey level. Per sample, sequencing targeted about 40,000-55,000 T-cell genomes. Clones were sequenced by immunoSEQ multiplex PCR, and TCRdb holds only the in-frame ones, with some missing. The sample records more than 25,000 clones, under 85% being singletons. This CDR3 contains 16 residues. Samples held roughly 0.85-10 million cryopreserved PBMC before DNA extraction. The sequence was collected from a man aged 25 to 45 with HIV. The rearrangement links TRBV21-1 to TRBJ2-7; TRBD2 reflects the table's D call only, with no check against the DNA. TRBV21-1 is a listed pseudogene. The material sequenced was unsorted PBMCs, taken 2.1 years after starting antiretroviral therapy. CDR3 in amino acids: CASSGLGLAMGYEQYF. The CDR3 nucleotides are TGTGCCAGCAGCGGTCTGGGACTAGCAATGGGCTACGAGCAGTACTTC.